The 4 T cell receptor beta chains given below trace back to one sample, sequenced in a study of shared clonotypes between healthy human individuals. Sequencing was performed with immunoSEQ multiplex PCR; in TCRdb, only in-frame clones are kept and a portion is missing. Among 2,500,000 or so clones, about 90% were seen once, and the ten largest hold 0.37%. Sequenced: naive CD4+ T cells from PBMCs. Subset here: CD45RA+ positively selected. Receptors originate from a man aged 18 to 29 in good health. Some clones in this sample may be carry-over from other donors' samples.

V is TRBV28 and J is TRBJ1-2; D gene uncertain. Germline values: CDR1 MDHEN, CDR2 SYDVKM. Trimming removed 4 bases from V and 3 bases from J, with 12 bases in between. CDR3 length: 14 amino acids. The CDR3 sequence: CASSSGRHHYGYTF. CDR3 DNA sequence: TGTGCCAGCAGTTCGGGCCGACACCACTATGGCTACACCTTC.

J is TRBJ1-2 and V is TRBV28; 8 nucleotides match TRBD1. The germline gives CDR1 MDHEN, CDR2 SYDVKM. The V gene end was trimmed by 9 bases and the J gene end by 6 bases; junction bases not matched to a gene: 15. The CDR3 is made up of 15 amino acids. This CDR3 is CASASSWQGAHGYTF. The CDR3, as DNA: TGTGCCAGTGCCTCTTCGTGGCAGGGGGCTCATGGCTACACCTTC.

V is TRBV28 and J is TRBJ2-7, with TRBD1 matching 8 bases. CDR1 is MDHEN, CDR2 SYDVKM, per germline. This CDR3 spans 16 amino acids. V lost 8 bases and J lost 2; bases outside the gene matches: 14. CDR3 nucleotides: TGTGCCAGCTCTATGAGGTACAGGGGGTTAGCCTACGAGCAGTACTTC. It is translated as CASSMRYRGLAYEQYF.

This rearrangement joins TRBV2 to TRBJ2-5; D is possibly TRBD2 (5 bases). The CDR3 has 15 amino acids. The germline V and J ends were trimmed by 2 bases and 5 bases, with 15 bases remaining between them. The germline V gene has CDR1 SNHLY and CDR2 FYNNEI. CDR3 region: CASSEILDRRETQYF. The CDR3 region has the DNA TGTGCCAGCAGTGAAATTCTGGATAGGAGGGAGACCCAGTACTTC.